This entry lists 25 T cell receptor beta chains sequenced from one sample in a study of blood T cell repertoires in COVID-19. Produced via immunoSEQ multiplex PCR; TCRdb's table is partial and in-frame only. The sample carries about 100,000 clones, about 83% recorded once. The sequenced sample was peripheral blood. The origin of the receptors is a human donor in a cohort sampled during active COVID-19.

The chain joins TRBV18 to TRBJ1-3, with unresolved D. The CDR3 has 12 amino acids. V was shortened by 3 bases and J by 7 bases, with 7 bases between the two germline ends. Germline CDR1 KGHSH, CDR2 LQKENI. CDR3 coding DNA: TGTGCCAGCTCACCCATGCGGAACACCATATATTTT. This translates into CASSPMRNTIYF.

This clone was seen once. The chain joins TRBV19 to TRBJ1-2; TRBD1 might be the D (5 bases). This CDR3 has 16 amino acids. Trimming removed 0 bases from V and 0 bases from J, with 11 bases in between. Germline values: CDR1 LNHDA, CDR2 SQIVND (reference sequence). CDR3 nucleotide sequence: TGTGCCAGTAGTATAGAAACAGGTCACTCTAACTATGGCTACACCTTC. Its protein is CASSIETGHSNYGYTF.

With regard to this clone: The junction shows a germline mismatch at one end, possibly a read error. The J gene is TRBJ2-1, the V gene TRBV7-9, with 9 bases fitting TRBD2. The CDR3 consists of 14 residues. Per germline, CDR1 SEHNR and CDR2 FQNEAQ (reference sequence). DNA of the CDR3: TGTGCCAGCAGCCTAGCGGGGACTAGTTTTGAGCAGTTCTTC. It specifies CASSLAGTSFEQFF.

The chain links TRBV5-4 to TRBJ2-7; TRBD1 matches at 7 bases. V shed 2 bases, J shed 7 bases, and the junction held 3 bases outside the gene matches. Germline V lookup: CDR1 SGHNT, CDR2 YYREEE (reference sequence). CDR3 size: 12 residues. The DNA of the CDR3 is TGTGCCAGCAGCTTCTCAGGGGGAGAGCAGTACTTC. It is translated as CASSFSGGEQYF.

The chain uses TRBV27 and TRBJ1-6; the D is unclear. The germline V and J ends were trimmed by 3 bases and 5 bases, with 8 bases remaining between them. Germline-derived CDR1 and CDR2 are MNHEY and SMNVEV (reference sequence). The CDR3 loop spans 14 amino acids. The CDR3 DNA sequence: TGTGCCAGCAGTTTCTGGGAGAATAATTCACCCCTCCACTTT. The encoded protein is CASSFWENNSPLHF.

V gene TRBV3-1 (or the pseudogene TRBV3-2) combines with J gene TRBJ1-1; TRBD1 is a possible D gene (6 bases). Germline loops: CDR1 LGHDT, CDR2 YNNKEL (reference sequence). This CDR3 contains 15 residues. The V gene lost 6 bases and the J gene lost 1 base, with 15 bases spanning the gap. The CDR3 is CASSLSGQSNTEAFF. The CDR3 DNA reads as TGTGCCAGCAGTCTATCCGGACAGTCGAACACTGAAGCTTTCTTT.

A remark on this clone: A junction boundary mismatches the germline segment, possibly from a read error. The chain carries TRBV2 and TRBJ1-1; 7 positions agree with TRBD1. Looked up from germline, CDR1 is SNHLY and CDR2 is FYNNEI. This CDR3 is built from 13 residues. DNA of the CDR3: TGTGCCAGCAGTCTACAGGGGAACAGTGAAGCTTTCTTT. Translation gives CASSLQGNSEAFF. The full variable domain, completed using reference TRBV2 and TRBJ1-1, is EPEVTQTPSHQVTQMGQEVILRCVPISNHLYFYWYRQILGQKVEFLVSFYNNEISEKSEIFDDQFSVERPDGSNFTLKIRSTKLEDSAMYFCASSLQGNSEAFFGQGTRLTVV.

The rearrangement links TRBV19 to TRBJ2-7, with D unresolved. The CDR3 totals 14 residues. V gave up 4 bases and J gave up 0 bases, with 10 bases separating them. Germline V gives CDR1 LNHDA, CDR2 SQIVND (reference sequence). The CDR3 sequence is CASSKATDSYEQYF. The DNA of the CDR3 is TGTGCCAGTAGTAAGGCGACTGACTCCTACGAGCAGTACTTC. The whole variable domain, filled in from reference TRBV19 and TRBJ2-7, reads DGGITQSPKYLFRKEGQNVTLSCEQNLNHDAMYWYRQDPGQGLRLIYYSQIVNDFQKGDIAEGYSVSREKKESFPLTVTSAQKNPTAFYLCASSKATDSYEQYFGPGTRLTVT.

The chain combines TRBV6-6 with TRBJ2-1; TRBD2 agrees at 13 bases. The CDR3 extends over 16 amino acids. Germline V gene lookup returns CDR1 MNHNY and CDR2 SVGAGI (reference sequence). With 7 bases clipped from V and 9 bases from J, the junction kept 12 bases outside the gene matches. CDR3 in DNA: TGTGCCAGCACTCCAAGGGGACTAGCGGGGCGGGTTGAGCAGTTCTTC. It encodes CASTPRGLAGRVEQFF.

This clone was seen a single time. The CDR3 nucleotides are TGCGCCAGCAGCCTCGACAGGGGGGAAAATTCACCCCTCCACTTT. This translates into CASSLDRGENSPLHF. This chain uses TRBV4-1 with TRBJ1-6, with 9 bases that match TRBD1. The CDR3 is 15 amino acids. V was clipped by 4 bases and J by 7 bases; unmatched bases: 5. CDR1 is MGHRA and CDR2 is YSYEKL in the germline V gene.

V and J are TRBV18 and TRBJ2-2, with 7 positions matching TRBD2. V was clipped by 1 base and J by 1 base; unmatched bases: 3. The germline CDR1 and CDR2 sequences are KGHSH and LQKENI. This CDR3 is 16 amino acids long. The CDR3: CASSPRWTRNTGELFF. CDR3 nucleotide sequence: TGTGCCAGCTCACCACGTTGGACTAGGAACACCGGGGAGCTGTTTTTT.

The rearrangement joins TRBV7-8 to TRBJ1-5; 8 bases line up with TRBD1. Germline V CDR1 and CDR2: SGHVS, FQNEAQ. This CDR3 contains 19 residues. V lost 0 bases, J lost 2 bases, and 12 bases stayed unmatched. The CDR3 is CASSLATWTGRLRNQPQHF. The CDR3 DNA follows: TGTGCCAGCAGCTTAGCCACTTGGACAGGGAGGTTGCGCAATCAGCCCCAGCATTTT.

V and J are TRBV5-4 and TRBJ2-7, with a tentative D call TRBD2 (7 bases). V shed 5 bases and J shed 5 bases, with 17 bases lying between them. The CDR3 has 14 residues. CDR1 SGHNT and CDR2 YYREEE come from the germline V gene (reference sequence). DNA for the CDR3: TGTGCCAGCAGTTGGGGGGGCAGGTCGAACGAGCAGTACTTC. This codes for CASSWGGRSNEQYF.

This clone has only a few counts. The chain links TRBV5-1 to TRBJ2-6; 7 bases are shared with TRBD1. CDR1 SGHRS and CDR2 YFSETQ come from the germline V gene. J gave up 2 bases and V 3 bases, and 2 bases lay outside the gene matches. The CDR3 runs to 15 residues. For the CDR3, the DNA is TGCGCCAGCAGCTGGGGGACAGCTGGGGCCAACGTCCTGACTTTC. This sequence encodes CASSWGTAGANVLTF. Full variable domain (remainder filled in from reference TRBV5-1 and TRBJ2-6): KAGVTQTPRYLIKTRGQQVTLSCSPISGHRSVSWYQQTPGQGLQFLFEYFSETQRNKGNFPGRFSGRQFSNSRSEMNVSTLELGDSALYLCASSWGTAGANVLTFGAGSRLTVL.

On this clone: This CDR3 is also generated by other DNA sequences in the sample. The V and J genes are TRBV7-6 and TRBJ2-2, with 9 nucleotides matching TRBD2. J gave up 6 bases and V 5 bases, and 10 bases lay outside the gene matches. This CDR3 contains 16 residues. CDR1 is SGHVS and CDR2 is FNYEAQ in the germline V gene. CDR3 sequence reads: CASSLRLAGGPGELFF. CDR3 coding DNA: TGTGCCAGCAGCCTCCGCCTGGCGGGAGGGCCCGGGGAGCTGTTTTTT.

This clone was counted once. The chain couples TRBV12-3 or TRBV12-4 to TRBJ1-1; TRBD1 matches 7 bases. The CDR3 sequence is 12 residues long. With 9 bases clipped from V and 4 bases from J, the junction kept 5 bases outside the gene matches. The CDR3 reads CASQSGGTEAFF. CDR3 DNA sequence: TGTGCCAGTCAATCAGGGGGCACTGAAGCTTTCTTT.

As concerns this clone: This CDR3 is also generated by other DNA sequences in the sample. The CDR3 nucleotides are TGTGCCAGCAGCCCTCTAGGGGAGGGGGTGTCTAACTATGGCTACACCTTC. It translates to CASSPLGEGVSNYGYTF. J is TRBJ1-2 and V is TRBV28; tentatively, D is TRBD1 (6 bases). Trimming stripped 6 bases from V and 0 bases from J, with 20 bases between. CDR3 size: 17 residues. Germline V lookup: CDR1 MDHEN, CDR2 SYDVKM.

This clone was seen just once. The CDR3 protein is CASSFRSFGDTEAFF. CDR3 nucleotides: TGTGCCAGCAGTTTTAGGTCCTTCGGGGACACTGAAGCTTTCTTT. V is TRBV6-2 or TRBV6-3 and J is TRBJ1-1; D unclear. The V gene's germline CDR1 is MNHEY and CDR2 SVGEGT. The V and J ends lost 4 bases and 3 bases respectively, with 15 bases between them. This CDR3 is built from 15 residues.

The chain employs TRBV4-1 and TRBJ1-4, with a possible D match to TRBD1 (5 bases). Trimming removed 0 bases at V and 1 base at J, with 9 bases between. This CDR3 has 16 residues. In germline, CDR1 is MGHRA, CDR2 YSYEKL. CDR3 sequence (DNA): TGCGCCAGCAGCCAAGATGGTAGGGGAACTAATGAAAAACTGTTTTTT. This gives the protein CASSQDGRGTNEKLFF.

This chain links TRBV5-1 with TRBJ1-1; TRBD1 agrees at 11 bases. Trimming took 3 bases from V and 4 from J; bases not matched to a gene: 8. The CDR3 spans 16 residues. The V gene's germline CDR1 is SGHRS and CDR2 YFSETQ. The CDR3 DNA follows: TGCGCCAGCAGCTCTTGGACAGGGGGCCTGGGCACTGAAGCTTTCTTT. It codes for CASSSWTGGLGTEAFF.

This chain connects TRBV5-1 to TRBJ2-7; 9 bases are a match to TRBD2. Trimming removed 0 bases from V and 3 bases from J; junction bases left unmatched: 10. CDR1 and CDR2 (germline): SGHRS, YFSETQ. This CDR3 contains 17 residues. CDR3 coding DNA: TGCGCCAGCAGCTTGGGGTTTTTCGGCGGGAGGGACTACGAGCAGTACTTC. It yields the protein CASSLGFFGGRDYEQYF.

In this sample, this clone turned up a few times. The gene calls are TRBV18 and TRBJ1-1; a weak D match, TRBD1 (5 bases). The V gene's germline CDR1 is KGHSH and CDR2 LQKENI. The V end lost 0 bases, the J end lost 2 bases, and 10 bases lay between the germline ends. There are 15 residues in the CDR3. The CDR3 is CASSPPYQGNTEAFF. The CDR3 bases are TGTGCCAGCTCACCACCGTACCAGGGCAACACTGAAGCTTTCTTT.

The chain is built from TRBV6-6 and TRBJ2-3, with 7 bases aligning to TRBD2. Germline V CDR1 and CDR2: MNHNY, SVGAGI (reference sequence). The CDR3 is 14 residues long. With V trimmed by 10 bases and J by 0 bases, 7 bases remained unmatched. CDR3 bases: TGTGCCATCGATAGCGGGTCTAGCACAGATACGCAGTATTTT. It codes for CAIDSGSSTDTQYF.

The genes are TRBV11-2 and TRBJ2-1; D call uncertain. The CDR3 contains 11 residues. Germline values: CDR1 SGHAT, CDR2 FQNNGV. V was shortened by 7 bases and J by 4 bases, with 5 bases between the two germline ends. The CDR3 loop reads CASTIYNEQFF. DNA for the CDR3: TGTGCCAGCACAATTTACAATGAGCAGTTCTTC.

The chain recombines TRBV18 with TRBJ2-1; 8 bases align to TRBD2. The CDR3 consists of 17 residues. Trimming cost V 0 bases and J 0 bases; bases outside gene matches: 4. Germline CDR1 reads KGHSH; CDR2 reads LQKENI. In nucleotides, the CDR3 is TGTGCCAGCTCACCACCATCCAGCGGGGGCTCCTACAATGAGCAGTTCTTC. Its translation: CASSPPSSGGSYNEQFF. Based on the CDR3 plus reference TRBV18 and TRBJ2-1, the full variable domain is NAGVMQNPRHLVRRRGQEARLRCSPMKGHSHVYWYRQLPEEGLKFMVYLQKENIIDESGMPKERFSAEFPKEGPSILRIQQVVRGDSAAYFCASSPPSSGGSYNEQFFGPGTRLTVL.